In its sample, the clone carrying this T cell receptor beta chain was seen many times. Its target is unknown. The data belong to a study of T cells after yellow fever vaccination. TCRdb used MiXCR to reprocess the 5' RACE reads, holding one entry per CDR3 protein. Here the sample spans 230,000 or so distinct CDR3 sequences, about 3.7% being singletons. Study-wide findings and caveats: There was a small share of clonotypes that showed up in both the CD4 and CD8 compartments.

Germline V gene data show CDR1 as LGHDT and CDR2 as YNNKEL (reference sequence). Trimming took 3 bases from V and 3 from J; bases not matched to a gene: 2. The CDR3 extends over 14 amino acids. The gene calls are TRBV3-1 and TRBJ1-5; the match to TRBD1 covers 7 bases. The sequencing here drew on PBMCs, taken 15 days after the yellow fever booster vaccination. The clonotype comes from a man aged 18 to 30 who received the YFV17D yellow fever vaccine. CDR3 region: CASSHGQDNQPQHF. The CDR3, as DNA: TGTGCCAGCAGCCACGGACAGGACAATCAGCCCCAGCATTTT.